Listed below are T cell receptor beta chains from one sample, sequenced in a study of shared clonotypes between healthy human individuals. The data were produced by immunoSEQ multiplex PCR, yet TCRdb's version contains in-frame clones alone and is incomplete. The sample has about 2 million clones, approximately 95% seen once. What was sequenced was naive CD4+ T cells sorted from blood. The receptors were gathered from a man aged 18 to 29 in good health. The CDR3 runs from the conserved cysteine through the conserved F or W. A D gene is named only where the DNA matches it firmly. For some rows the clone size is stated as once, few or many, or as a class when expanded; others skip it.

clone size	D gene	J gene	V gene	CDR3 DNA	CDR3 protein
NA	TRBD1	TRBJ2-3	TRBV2	TGTGCCAGCAGTGTAGGGACAGGGTTTACAGATACGCAGTATTTT	CASSVGTGFTDTQYF
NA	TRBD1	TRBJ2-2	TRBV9	TGTGCCAGCAGCGGGGGACAGTTCGACACCGGGGAGCTGTTTTTT	CASSGGQFDTGELFF
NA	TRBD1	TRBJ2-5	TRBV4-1	TGCGCCAGCAGGCGGGCGGACAGGAACCAAGAGACCCAGTACTTC	CASRRADRNQETQYF
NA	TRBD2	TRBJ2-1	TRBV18	TGTGCCAGCTCACCCCCTAGCGGGTATGAGCAGTTCTTC	CASSPPSGYEQFF
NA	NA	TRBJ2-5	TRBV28	TGTGCCAGCAGTTTGCCGGGGGTAGTCCAAGAGACCCAGTACTTC	CASSLPGVVQETQYF
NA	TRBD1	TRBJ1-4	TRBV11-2	TGTGCCAGCAGCTTGGACAGGGTCGAAAAACTGTTTTTT	CASSLDRVEKLFF
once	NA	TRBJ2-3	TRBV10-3	TGTGCCACTATAAGGGCTGACACAGATACGCAGTATTTT	CATIRADTDTQYF
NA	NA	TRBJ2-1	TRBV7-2	TGTGCCAGCAGCTTAGCTAGCGTAGGCGAGCAGTTCTTC	CASSLASVGEQFF
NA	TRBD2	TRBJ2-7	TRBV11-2	TGTGCCAGCAGTCCGGGGGGTACCTCCTACGAGCAGTACTTC	CASSPGGTSYEQYF
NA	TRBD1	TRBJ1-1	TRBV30	TGTGCCTGGAGTGACCCGGGGACAGGGGGCAAGGGTGAAGCTTTCTTT	CAWSDPGTGGKGEAFF
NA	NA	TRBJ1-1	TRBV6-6	TGTGCCAGCAGTTATGAGGGTTGGACTGAAGCTTTCTTT	CASSYEGWTEAFF
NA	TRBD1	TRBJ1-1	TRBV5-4	TGTGCCAGCAGCCGGACAGGGTTACAGAACACTGAAGCTTTCTTT	CASSRTGLQNTEAFF
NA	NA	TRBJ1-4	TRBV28	TGTGCCAGCAGTTCGCCCCTGACCACAACTAATGAAAAACTGTTTTTT	CASSSPLTTTNEKLFF
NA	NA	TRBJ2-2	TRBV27	TGTGCCAGCAGTTTTATGCAGCCAGGGAAGGCCGGGGAGCTGTTTTTT	CASSFMQPGKAGELFF
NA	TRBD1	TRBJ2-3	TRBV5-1	TGCGCCAGCAGCTTGGGGGACAGCTACACAGATACGCAGTATTTT	CASSLGDSYTDTQYF
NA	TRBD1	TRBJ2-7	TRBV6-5	TGTGCCAGCAGATCCGGACAGGGCGTCGGATACGAGCAGTACTTC	CASRSGQGVGYEQYF
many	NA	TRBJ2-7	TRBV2	TGTGCCAGCACCCTAGTGGCATACGAGCAGTACTTC	CASTLVAYEQYF
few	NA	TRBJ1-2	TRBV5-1	TGCGCCAGCAGCCATACGACAGACTATGGCTACACCTTC	CASSHTTDYGYTF
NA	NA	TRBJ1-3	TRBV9	TGTGCCAGCAGCGTACTGGGTAGGTCTGGAAACACCATATATTTT	CASSVLGRSGNTIYF
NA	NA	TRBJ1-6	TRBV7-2	TGTGCCAGCAGCTTAGAGCGGCAGATTCACAATTCACCCCTCCACTTT	CASSLERQIHNSPLHF
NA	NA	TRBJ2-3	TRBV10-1	TGCGCCAGCAGTGAAGGAGGGGGGATTGGCACAGATACGCAGTATTTT	CASSEGGGIGTDTQYF
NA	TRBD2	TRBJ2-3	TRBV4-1	TGCGCCAGCAGCCTAGGAGTACTTCGCGGGGGAGGCACAGATACGCAGTATTTT	CASSLGVLRGGGTDTQYF
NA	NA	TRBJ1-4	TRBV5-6	TGTGCCAGCAGCTTCCCGGGCCGAAGGTCTAATGAAAAACTGTTTTTT	CASSFPGRRSNEKLFF
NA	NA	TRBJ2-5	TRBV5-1	TGCGCCAGCGGGGCTAGCGCCCCGGAGACCCAGTACTTC	CASGASAPETQYF
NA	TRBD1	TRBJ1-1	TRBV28	TGTGCCAGCAGTTTAAGACAGGGGGCCGGGAACACTGAAGCTTTCTTT	CASSLRQGAGNTEAFF
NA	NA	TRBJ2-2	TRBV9	TGTGCCAGCGGAGACAGTATCGCCGGGGAGCTGTTTTTT	CASGDSIAGELFF
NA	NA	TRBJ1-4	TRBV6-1	TGTGCCAGCAGTGAATGGGGGACGGCTGCAACTAATGAAAAACTGTTTTTT	CASSEWGTAATNEKLFF
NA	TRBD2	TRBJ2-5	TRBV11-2	TGTGCCAGCAGCTCCTTAAGACTAGCTCGAGGAGAGACCCAGTACTTC	CASSSLRLARGETQYF
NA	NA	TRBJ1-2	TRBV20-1	TGCAGTGCTAGACCCGAGAGTGGCTACACCTTC	CSARPESGYTF
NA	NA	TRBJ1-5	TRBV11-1	TGTGCCAGCAGCTTAGTGGACGGCCAGCCCCAGCATTTT	CASSLVDGQPQHF
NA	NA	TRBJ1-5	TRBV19	TGTGCCAGTAGTATAGGGGCCGTTAGCAATCAGCCCCAGCATTTT	CASSIGAVSNQPQHF
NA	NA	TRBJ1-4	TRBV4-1	TGCGCCAGCAGCCAATCGCCGGGGAATAATGAAAAACTGTTTTTT	CASSQSPGNNEKLFF
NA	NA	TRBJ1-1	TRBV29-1	TGCAGCGCACAGGAAAACACTGAAGCTTTCTTT	CSAQENTEAFF
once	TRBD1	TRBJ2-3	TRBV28	TGTGCCAGCAGAACCACAGGGGGTTTCCGAGATACGCAGTATTTT	CASRTTGGFRDTQYF
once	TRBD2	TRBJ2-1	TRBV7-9	TGTGCCAGCGGCCCAACTAGCGGGAGGGCAGGTGAGCAGTTCTTC	CASGPTSGRAGEQFF
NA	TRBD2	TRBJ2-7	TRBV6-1	TGTGCCAGCAGCTTCGACCGCCGGGGGGCCTACGAGCAGTACTTC	CASSFDRRGAYEQYF
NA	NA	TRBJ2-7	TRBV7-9	TGTGCCAGCAGCTTAGTAGGCTACGAGCAGTACTTC	CASSLVGYEQYF
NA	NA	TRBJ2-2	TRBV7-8	TGTGCCAGCAGCTTAGATAGGCCCGAGAACACCGGGGAGCTGTTTTTT	CASSLDRPENTGELFF
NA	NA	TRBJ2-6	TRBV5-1	TGCGCCAGCAGCTTGGACTTTTTCTCTGGGGCCAACGTCCTGACTTTC	CASSLDFFSGANVLTF
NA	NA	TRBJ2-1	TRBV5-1	TGCGCCAGCAGCTTAAGCGGCGGAACGTCCTACAATGAGCAGTTCTTC	CASSLSGGTSYNEQFF
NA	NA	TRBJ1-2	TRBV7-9	TGTGCCAGCAGCTCCCTTGGGGGGGAACGGTTCTATGGCTACACCTTC	CASSSLGGERFYGYTF
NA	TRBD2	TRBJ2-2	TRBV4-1	TGCGCCAGCAGCCAGACTAGCGGGGCCGGGGAGCTGTTTTTT	CASSQTSGAGELFF
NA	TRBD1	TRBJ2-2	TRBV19	TGTGCCAGTACCCCGGGACAGGTACTCACCGGGGAGCTGTTTTTT	CASTPGQVLTGELFF
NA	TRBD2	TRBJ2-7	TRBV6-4	TGTGCCAGCAGTGTAGGGACTAGCGGCCCCTACGAGCAGTACTTC	CASSVGTSGPYEQYF
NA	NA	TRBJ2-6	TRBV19	TGTGCCAGTGCTGGGACTTCTGGGGCCAACGTCCTGACTTTC	CASAGTSGANVLTF
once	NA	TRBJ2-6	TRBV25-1	TGTGCCAGCAGTTCAACAGGGCGGTCCGGGGCCAACGTCCTGACTTTC	CASSSTGRSGANVLTF
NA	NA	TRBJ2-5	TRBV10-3	TGTGCCATCAGTGAGTGGGGGGCACAAGAGACCCAGTACTTC	CAISEWGAQETQYF
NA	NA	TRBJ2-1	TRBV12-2	TGTGCAAGTCGCTGGCCTGGGGCTAGCGGGAGGGACAATGAGCAGTTCTTC	CASRWPGASGRDNEQFF